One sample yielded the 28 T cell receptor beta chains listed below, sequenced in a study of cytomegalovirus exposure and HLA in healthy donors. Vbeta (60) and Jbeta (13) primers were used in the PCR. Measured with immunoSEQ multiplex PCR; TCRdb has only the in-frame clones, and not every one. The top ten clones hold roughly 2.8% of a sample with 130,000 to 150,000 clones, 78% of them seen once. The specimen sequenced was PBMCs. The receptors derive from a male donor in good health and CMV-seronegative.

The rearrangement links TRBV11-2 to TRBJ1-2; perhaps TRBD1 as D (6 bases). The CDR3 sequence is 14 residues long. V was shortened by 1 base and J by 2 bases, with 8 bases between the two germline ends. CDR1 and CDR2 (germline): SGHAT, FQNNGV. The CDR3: CASSLGTGNYGYTF. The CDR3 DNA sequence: TGTGCCAGCAGCTTAGGTACAGGGAACTATGGCTACACCTTC.

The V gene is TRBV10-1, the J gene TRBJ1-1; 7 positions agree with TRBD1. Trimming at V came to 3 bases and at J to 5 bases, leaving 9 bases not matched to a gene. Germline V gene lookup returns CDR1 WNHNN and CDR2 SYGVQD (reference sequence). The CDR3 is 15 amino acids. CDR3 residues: CASSERRGLGTEAFF. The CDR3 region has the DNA TGCGCCAGCAGTGAACGAAGGGGGCTGGGAACTGAAGCTTTCTTT.

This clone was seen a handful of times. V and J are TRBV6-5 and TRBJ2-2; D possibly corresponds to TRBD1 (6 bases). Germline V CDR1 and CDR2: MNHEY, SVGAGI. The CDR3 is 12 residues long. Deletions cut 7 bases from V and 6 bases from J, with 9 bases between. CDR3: CASKQGPGELFF. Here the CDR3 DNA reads TGTGCCAGCAAACAGGGTCCCGGGGAGCTGTTTTTT.

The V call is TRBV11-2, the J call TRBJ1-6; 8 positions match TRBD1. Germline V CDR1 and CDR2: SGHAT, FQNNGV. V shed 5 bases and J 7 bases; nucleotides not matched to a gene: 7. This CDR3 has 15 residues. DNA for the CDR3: TGTGCCAGCAGCCCACGGACAGGGATAAATTCACCCCTCCACTTT. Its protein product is CASSPRTGINSPLHF.

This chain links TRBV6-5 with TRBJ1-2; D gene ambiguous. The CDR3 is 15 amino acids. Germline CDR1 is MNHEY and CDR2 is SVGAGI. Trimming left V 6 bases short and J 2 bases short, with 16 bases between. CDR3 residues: CASSRTTTGNYGYTF. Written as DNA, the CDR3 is TGTGCCAGCAGCCGGACCACGACGGGAAACTATGGCTACACCTTC.

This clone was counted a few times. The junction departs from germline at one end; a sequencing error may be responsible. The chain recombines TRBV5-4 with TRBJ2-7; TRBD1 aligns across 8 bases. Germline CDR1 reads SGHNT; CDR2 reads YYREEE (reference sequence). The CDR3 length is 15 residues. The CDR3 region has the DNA TGTCCCAGCAGCCCATGGACAGGGAGCTCCTACGAGCAGTACTTC. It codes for CPSSPWTGSSYEQYF.

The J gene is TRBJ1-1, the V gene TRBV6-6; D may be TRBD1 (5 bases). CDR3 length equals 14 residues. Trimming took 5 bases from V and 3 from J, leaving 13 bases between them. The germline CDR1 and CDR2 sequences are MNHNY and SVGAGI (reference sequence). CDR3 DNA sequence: TGTGCCAGCAGTCCCAAGGGGTCGGACACTGAAGCTTTCTTT. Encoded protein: CASSPKGSDTEAFF.

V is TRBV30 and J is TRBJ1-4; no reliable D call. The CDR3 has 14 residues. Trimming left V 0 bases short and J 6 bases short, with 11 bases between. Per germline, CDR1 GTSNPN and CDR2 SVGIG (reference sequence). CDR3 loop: CAWSVGGNDEKLFF. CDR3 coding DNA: TGTGCCTGGAGTGTTGGAGGGAACGATGAAAAACTGTTTTTT.

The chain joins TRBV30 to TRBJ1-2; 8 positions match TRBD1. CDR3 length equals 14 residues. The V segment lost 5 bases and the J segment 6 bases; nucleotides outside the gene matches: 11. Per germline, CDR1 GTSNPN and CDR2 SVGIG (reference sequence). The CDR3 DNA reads TGTGCCTGGGAACCACCCGACAGGGGTGATGGCTACACCTTC. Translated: CAWEPPDRGDGYTF.

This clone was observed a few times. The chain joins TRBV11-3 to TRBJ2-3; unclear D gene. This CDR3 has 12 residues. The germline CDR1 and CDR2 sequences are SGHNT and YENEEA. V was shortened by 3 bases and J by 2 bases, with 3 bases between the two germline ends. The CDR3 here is CASSFHTDTQYF. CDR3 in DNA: TGTGCCAGCAGCTTCCACACAGATACGCAGTATTTT.

The CDR3 reads CASSGPWSTDTQYF. CDR3 nucleotide sequence: TGTGCCAGCTCAGGTCCCTGGAGCACAGATACGCAGTATTTT. The chain carries TRBV6-6 and TRBJ2-3; D is unclear. The germline CDR1 and CDR2 sequences are MNHNY and SVGAGI (reference sequence). Trimming pared 8 bases from V and 0 bases from J, leaving 12 bases between. This CDR3 spans 14 amino acids.

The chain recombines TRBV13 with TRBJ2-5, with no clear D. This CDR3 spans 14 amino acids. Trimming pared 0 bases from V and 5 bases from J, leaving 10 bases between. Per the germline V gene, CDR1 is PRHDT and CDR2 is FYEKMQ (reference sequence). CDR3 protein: CASSLGRPFETQYF. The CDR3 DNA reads TGTGCCAGCAGCTTAGGGAGGCCGTTTGAGACCCAGTACTTC.

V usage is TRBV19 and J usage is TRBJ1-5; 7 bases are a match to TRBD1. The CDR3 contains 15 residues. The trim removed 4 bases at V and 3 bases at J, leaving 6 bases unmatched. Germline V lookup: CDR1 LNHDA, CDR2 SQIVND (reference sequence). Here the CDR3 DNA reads TGTGCCAGTAGTAGACAGGGACACCTCAATCAGCCCCAGCATTTT. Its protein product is CASSRQGHLNQPQHF.

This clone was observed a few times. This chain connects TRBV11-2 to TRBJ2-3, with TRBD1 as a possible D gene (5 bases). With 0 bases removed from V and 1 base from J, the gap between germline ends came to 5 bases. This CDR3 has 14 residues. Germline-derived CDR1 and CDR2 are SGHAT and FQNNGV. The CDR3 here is CASSLDRGTDTQYF. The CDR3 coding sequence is TGTGCCAGCAGCTTAGACAGGGGCACAGATACGCAGTATTTT.

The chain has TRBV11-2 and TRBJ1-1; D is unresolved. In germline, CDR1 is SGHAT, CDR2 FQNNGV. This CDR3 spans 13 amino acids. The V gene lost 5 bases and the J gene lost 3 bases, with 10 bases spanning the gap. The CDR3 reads CASSRREDTEAFF. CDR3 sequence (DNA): TGTGCCAGCAGCAGAAGAGAGGACACTGAAGCTTTCTTT.

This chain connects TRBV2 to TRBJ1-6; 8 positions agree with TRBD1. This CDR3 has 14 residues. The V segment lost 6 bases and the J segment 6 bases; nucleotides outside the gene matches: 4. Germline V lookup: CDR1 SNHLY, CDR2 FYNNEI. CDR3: CASRAGQGNSPLHF. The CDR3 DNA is TGTGCCAGCAGGGCCGGACAGGGTAATTCACCCCTCCACTTT.

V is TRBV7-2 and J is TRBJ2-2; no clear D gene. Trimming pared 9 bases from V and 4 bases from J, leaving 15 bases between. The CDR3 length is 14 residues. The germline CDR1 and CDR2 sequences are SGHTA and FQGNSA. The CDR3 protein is CASRLTRFTGELFF. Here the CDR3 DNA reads TGTGCCAGTCGCCTAACCAGGTTCACCGGGGAGCTGTTTTTT.

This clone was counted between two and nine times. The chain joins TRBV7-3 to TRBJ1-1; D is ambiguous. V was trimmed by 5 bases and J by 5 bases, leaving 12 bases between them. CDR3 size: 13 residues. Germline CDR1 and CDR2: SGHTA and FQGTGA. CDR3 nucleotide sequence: TGTGCCAGCAGCCTTTCCCCCACAACTGAAGCTTTCTTT. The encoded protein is CASSLSPTTEAFF.

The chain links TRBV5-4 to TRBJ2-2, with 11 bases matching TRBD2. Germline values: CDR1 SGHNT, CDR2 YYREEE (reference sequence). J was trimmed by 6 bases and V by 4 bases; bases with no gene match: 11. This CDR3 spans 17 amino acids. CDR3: CASSRPTSGMFSGELFF. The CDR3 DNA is TGTGCCAGCAGCCGCCCGACTAGCGGGATGTTCTCCGGGGAGCTGTTTTTT. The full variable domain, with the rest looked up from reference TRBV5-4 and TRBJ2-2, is ETGVTQSPTHLIKTRGQQVTLRCSSQSGHNTVSWYQQALGQGPQFIFQYYREEENGRGNFPPRFSGLQFPNYSSELNVNALELDDSALYLCASSRPTSGMFSGELFFGEGSRLTVL.

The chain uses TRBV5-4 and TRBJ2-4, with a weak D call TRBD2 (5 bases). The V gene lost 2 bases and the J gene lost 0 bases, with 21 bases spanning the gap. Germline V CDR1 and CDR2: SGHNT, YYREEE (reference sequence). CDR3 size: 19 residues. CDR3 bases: TGTGCCAGCAGCTTAACTAGAACCAACTCATTCCTAGCCAAAAACATTCAGTACTTC. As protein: CASSLTRTNSFLAKNIQYF.

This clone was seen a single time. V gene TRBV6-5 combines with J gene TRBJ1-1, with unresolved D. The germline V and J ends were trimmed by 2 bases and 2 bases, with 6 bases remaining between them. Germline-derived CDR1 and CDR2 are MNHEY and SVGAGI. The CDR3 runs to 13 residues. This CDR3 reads CASSYGGNTEAFF. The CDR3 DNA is TGTGCCAGCAGTTACGGAGGAAACACTGAAGCTTTCTTT.

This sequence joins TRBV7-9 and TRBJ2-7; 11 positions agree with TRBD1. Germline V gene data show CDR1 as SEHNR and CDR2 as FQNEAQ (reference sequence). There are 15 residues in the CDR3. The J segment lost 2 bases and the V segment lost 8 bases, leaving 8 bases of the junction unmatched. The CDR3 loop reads CASGRAGQGAYEQYF. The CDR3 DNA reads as TGTGCCAGCGGGCGGGCGGGACAGGGGGCCTACGAGCAGTACTTC.

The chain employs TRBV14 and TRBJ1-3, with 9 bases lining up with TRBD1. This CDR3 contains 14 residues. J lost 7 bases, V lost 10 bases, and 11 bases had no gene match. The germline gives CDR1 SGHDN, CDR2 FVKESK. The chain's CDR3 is CATRPGQGANTIYF. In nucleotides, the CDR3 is TGTGCCACCAGACCGGGACAGGGAGCGAACACCATATATTTT.

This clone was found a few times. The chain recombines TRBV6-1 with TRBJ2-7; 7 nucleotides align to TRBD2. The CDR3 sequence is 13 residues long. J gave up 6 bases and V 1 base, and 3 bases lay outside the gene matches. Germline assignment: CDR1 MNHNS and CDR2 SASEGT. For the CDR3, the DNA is TGTGCCAGCAGTGAAGGTGGGGGGGGCGAGCAGTACTTC. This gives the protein CASSEGGGGEQYF.

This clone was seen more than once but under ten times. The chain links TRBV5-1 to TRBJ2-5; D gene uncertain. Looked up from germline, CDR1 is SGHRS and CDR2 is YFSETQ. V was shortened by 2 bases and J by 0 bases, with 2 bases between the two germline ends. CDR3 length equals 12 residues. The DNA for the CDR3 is TGCGCCAGCAGCTTTAACCAAGAGACCCAGTACTTC. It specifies CASSFNQETQYF.

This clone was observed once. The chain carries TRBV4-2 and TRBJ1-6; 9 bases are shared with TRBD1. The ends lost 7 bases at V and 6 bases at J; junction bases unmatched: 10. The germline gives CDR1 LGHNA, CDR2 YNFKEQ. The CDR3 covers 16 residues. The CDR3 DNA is TGTGCCAGCATTCACAGTCCGGGACAGGGTAATTCACCCCTCCACTTT. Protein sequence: CASIHSPGQGNSPLHF.

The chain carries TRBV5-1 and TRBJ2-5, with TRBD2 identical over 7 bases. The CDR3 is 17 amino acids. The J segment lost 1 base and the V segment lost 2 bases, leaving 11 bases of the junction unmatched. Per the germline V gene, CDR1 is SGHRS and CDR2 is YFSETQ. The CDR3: CASSFDAPGLGQETQYF. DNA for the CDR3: TGCGCCAGCAGCTTTGACGCCCCTGGACTAGGCCAAGAGACCCAGTACTTC.

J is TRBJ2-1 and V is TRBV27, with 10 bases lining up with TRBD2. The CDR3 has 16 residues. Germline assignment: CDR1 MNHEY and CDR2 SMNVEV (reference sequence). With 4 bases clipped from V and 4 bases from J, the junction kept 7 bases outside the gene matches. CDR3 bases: TGTGCCAGCAGTTCCCTTCTAGCGGGGGTATACAATGAGCAGTTCTTC. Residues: CASSSLLAGVYNEQFF.